One sample yielded the 15 T cell receptor beta chains listed below, sequenced in a study of tissue T cells after allogeneic stem cell transplantation. Only in-frame clones appear in the TCRdb table, and some are missing; sequencing was by immunoSEQ multiplex PCR. The table lists some 11,000 clones, more than 30% of them singletons, with approximately 1.7% in the top ten. Time point in this sample: mouse harvest day 7 after allogeneic transplant. The graft held 10^6 splenic CD5+ T cells and 10^7 T-cell-depleted bone marrow cells. The sequenced material came from skin. The receptors here all came from a female BALB/c mouse given C57BL/6 T cells with graft-versus-host disease after an allogeneic hematopoietic cell transplant.

This clone appeared a few times. Gene names follow the mouse nomenclature. Read sequence stops 1 residue before the CDR3 end, and the germline J gene provides the missing end. The chain couples TRBV3 to TRBJ1-2; 9 positions match TRBD1. The CDR3 covers 14 residues. V shed 5 bases and J 0 bases; nucleotides not matched to a gene: 1. The V gene's germline CDR1 is SNHLY and CDR2 FYNGKV (reference sequence). The CDR3 here is CASSRDRANSDYTF. The covered CDR3 bases are TGTGCCAGCAGCCGGGACAGGGCAAACTCCGACTACACC.

Turning to this clone: Genes and germline are mouse. The CDR3 goes on 1 residue after the read ends, and that part is filled in from the germline J gene. This chain joins TRBV23 and TRBJ1-1; the table's D call, TRBD1, was not checked against the DNA. CDR1 is KGHTA and CDR2 is FQNQQP in the germline V gene. The CDR3 is made up of 13 amino acids. The covered CDR3 bases are TGCTCCAGCAGTGGACAGACAAACACAGAAGTCTTC. It is translated as CSSSGQTNTEVF. The entire CDR3 is CSSSGQTNTEVFF. Drawing the rest from reference TRBV23 and TRBJ1-1, the complete variable domain is DAAVTQKPRYLIKMKGQEAEMKCIPEKGHTAVFWYQQKQSKELKFLIYFQNQQPLDQIDMVKERFSAVCPSSSLCSLGIRTCEAEDSALYLCSSSGQTNTEVFFGKGTRLTVV.

This clone has just a few counts. Each gene name is a mouse one. The read terminates 1 residue ahead of where the CDR3 ends, so the germline J gene completes it. The chain recombines TRBV3 with TRBJ2-5; D is possibly TRBD1 (6 bases). This CDR3 spans 13 amino acids. CDR1 SNHLY and CDR2 FYNGKV come from the germline V gene (reference sequence). V was clipped by 5 bases and J by 2 bases, with 8 bases between them. CDR3 bases read: TGTGCCAGCAGCCCAGGGGTCCAAGACACCCAGTAC. Encoded protein: CASSPGVQDTQY. The entire CDR3 protein reads CASSPGVQDTQYF.

Concerning this clone itself: Any gene name here is a mouse gene name. The read gets to within 1 residue of the CDR3 end, and the germline J gene fills in the rest. This rearrangement joins TRBV26 to TRBJ2-4; D is unresolved. The germline V and J ends were trimmed by 2 bases and 6 bases, with 3 bases remaining between them. From germline, CDR1 is KGHPV and CDR2 FQNQEV (reference sequence). The CDR3 extends over 11 amino acids. The CDR3 region is CASSLRNTLYF. The CDR3 bases that were read are TGTGCCAGCAGTCTGAGGAACACCTTGTAC.

This clone appeared a few times. The germline and genes are mouse ones. The read stops 1 residue short of the end of the CDR3; the missing end is completed from the germline J gene. The genes are TRBV26 and TRBJ2-7, with D possibly matching TRBD2 (6 bases). There are 14 residues in the CDR3. CDR1 and CDR2 from the germline V gene are KGHPV and FQNQEV (reference sequence). V lost 1 base and J 0 bases, leaving 7 bases between the germline ends. The CDR3 region is CASSLFGGSYEQYF. Partial CDR3 DNA: TGTGCCAGCAGTCTGTTTGGGGGCTCCTATGAACAGTAC.

This clone is labeled as medium-sized. The listed genes are named as in mouse. Read coverage stops 1 residue before the CDR3 terminus; the germline J gene supplies the remainder. The V gene is TRBV23, the J gene TRBJ1-2; the table's D call of TRBD1 was not tested on the DNA. The CDR3 spans 14 residues. CDR1 is KGHTA and CDR2 is FQNQQP in the germline V gene. The sequenced part of the CDR3 DNA is TGCTCCAGCAGTCCCCACAGTGCAAACTCCGACTACACC. It specifies CSSSPHSANSDYT. The full CDR3 reads CSSSPHSANSDYTF.

This clone is categorized as medium-sized. The germline and genes are mouse ones. The read comes to an end 1 residue before the CDR3 does, leaving the germline J gene to fill in the end. The J gene is TRBJ2-7, the V gene TRBV4; 10 bases agree with TRBD2. Looked up from germline, CDR1 is LGHDT and CDR2 is YNNKQL (reference sequence). This CDR3 has 13 amino acids. V was pared by 4 bases and J by 4 bases, with 1 base of the junction left unmatched. This chain's CDR3 is CASSSDWGYEQYF. The part of the CDR3 DNA that was read is TGTGCCAGCAGCTCGGACTGGGGGTATGAACAGTAC.

Concerning this clone: Gene names are mouse gene names. The CDR3 is cut off 1 residue early in the read; its end comes from the germline J gene. V gene TRBV26 combines with J gene TRBJ2-2; 9 bases match TRBD1. The germline V gene has CDR1 KGHPV and CDR2 FQNQEV (reference sequence). The trim removed 6 bases at V and 6 bases at J, leaving 2 bases unmatched. This CDR3 region has 13 residues. CDR3 bases read: TGTGCCAGCAGAACAGGGGGCGCCGGGCAGCTCTAC. It specifies CASRTGGAGQLY. The complete CDR3 reads CASRTGGAGQLYF.

Concerning this clone: Mouse gene names apply. The CDR3 end lies 1 residue beyond the end of the read and is filled in from the germline J gene. The chain carries TRBV1 and TRBJ2-7; the match to TRBD1 covers 10 bases. Per the germline V gene, CDR1 is NSQYPW and CDR2 is LRSPGD (reference sequence). Trimming cost V 0 bases and J 7 bases; bases outside gene matches: 9. The CDR3 length is 16 residues. The CDR3 DNA, read in part, is TGCACCTGCAGTGCAGATAGGTGGGACAGGGGAGGAGAACAGTAC. It yields the protein CTCSADRWDRGGEQY. The whole CDR3 protein reads CTCSADRWDRGGEQYF.

Comment on this clone: The gene symbols are mouse symbols. Read coverage stops 1 residue before the CDR3 terminus; the germline J gene supplies the remainder. V is TRBV12-1 and J is TRBJ2-4, with unresolved D. Per germline, CDR1 SGHSN and CDR2 HYEKVE. Trimming removed 0 bases from V and 0 bases from J, with 9 bases in between. The CDR3 contains 15 residues. The CDR3 region is CASSLAQTSQNTLYF. Partial CDR3 DNA: TGTGCCAGCTCTCTCGCACAAACTAGTCAAAACACCTTGTAC.

Concerning this clone itself: The gene symbols are mouse symbols. Coverage ceases 1 residue before the CDR3 finishes, and the germline J gene fills in the end. The rearrangement joins TRBV13-3 to TRBJ2-1; 11 nucleotides match TRBD2. Germline CDR1 reads NNHDY; CDR2 reads SYVADS. The V gene end was trimmed by 0 bases and the J gene end by 7 bases; junction bases not matched to a gene: 3. This CDR3 is built from 15 residues. Partial CDR3 DNA: TGTGCCAGCAGTGATGCAGGACTGGGGGGCGCTGAGCAGTTC. Its protein product is CASSDAGLGGAEQF. The whole CDR3 sequence reads CASSDAGLGGAEQFF.

This clone is medium-sized within its sample. Mouse germline and gene names are used. From the germline J gene comes the end of the CDR3, since the read stops 1 residue before it. This rearrangement joins TRBV26 to TRBJ1-1; the D gene is possibly TRBD1 (5 bases). This CDR3 has 14 residues. Germline V gene lookup returns CDR1 KGHPV and CDR2 FQNQEV (reference sequence). V lost 4 bases and J lost 0, with 9 bases in between. This CDR3 is CASSRGGSNTEVFF. The CDR3 bases that were read are TGTGCCAGCAGTCGTGGGGGATCAAACACAGAAGTCTTC.

This clone was recorded a few times. Mouse gene names apply. The read falls 1 residue short of the CDR3 end, and the missing part is taken from the germline J gene. The chain is built from TRBV12-2 and TRBJ1-4; D is unresolved. V was cut by 0 bases and J by 0 bases, with 4 bases left in between. CDR1 is SGHLS, CDR2 HYDKME, per germline. The CDR3 contains 14 residues. CDR3: CASSLGVSNERLFF. The CDR3 DNA, read in part, is TGTGCCAGCTCTCTCGGGGTTTCCAACGAAAGATTATTT.

This clone was counted a few times. The gene names given are mouse names. Sequencing ends 1 residue short of the CDR3 end; the germline J gene provides the rest. This rearrangement joins TRBV2 to TRBJ2-4; no clear D. The ends were cut back, 0 bases at V and 0 bases at J, with 7 bases in the middle. The CDR3 covers 15 residues. Germline assignment: CDR1 LGHNA and CDR2 YSYQKL. Incomplete CDR3 DNA: TGTGCCAGCAGCCAAGATCGGAGAAGTCAAAACACCTTGTAC. This sequence encodes CASSQDRRSQNTLY. Given in full, the CDR3 is CASSQDRRSQNTLYF.

With respect to this clone: Gene names and germline match the mouse. Read sequence stops 1 residue before the CDR3 end, and the germline J gene provides the missing end. The chain uses TRBV23 and TRBJ2-5; TRBD2 reflects the table's D call only, with no check against the DNA. This CDR3 comprises 13 residues. Germline V gives CDR1 KGHTA, CDR2 FQNQQP. CDR3 sequence: CSSSQGLGDTQYF. The sequenced part of the CDR3 DNA is TGCTCCAGCAGTCAAGGACTGGGAGACACCCAGTAC.